One sample yielded the 25 T cell receptor beta chains listed below, sequenced in a study of Graves' ophthalmopathy and Graves' hyperthyroidism. RNA served as the template for amplifying TCR beta CDR3 regions. Amplification began with first-round RT-PCR using HTBI primers, then second-round multiplex PCR was performed. From the multiplex PCR reads, TCRdb called clonotypes with MiXCR, one entry per CDR3 protein. The data contain about 700,000 distinct CDR3 sequences, about two fifths of them singletons. The sequenced sample was peripheral blood. All receptors derive from an adult man with Graves' ophthalmopathy.

The chain has TRBV19 and TRBJ2-7; TRBD2 matches at 13 bases. Trimming removed 4 bases from V and 0 bases from J; junction bases left unmatched: 9. Germline-derived CDR1 and CDR2 are LNHDA and SQIVND (reference sequence). The CDR3 sequence is 18 residues long. In DNA, the CDR3 is TGTGCCAGTAGTACGGGACTAGCGGGAAGGTGGAACTCCTACGAGCAGTACTTC. Translated: CASSTGLAGRWNSYEQYF.

This clonotype was observed at least ten times. The chain is built from TRBV7-9 and TRBJ2-7; tentative D call: TRBD1 (6 bases). The CDR3 sequence is 15 residues long. The germline gives CDR1 SEHNR, CDR2 FQNEAQ (reference sequence). V was cut by 5 bases and J by 4 bases, with 18 bases left in between. CDR3 amino acids: CASSPAYRVGYEQYF. The DNA for the CDR3 is TGTGCCAGCAGCCCTGCTTACAGGGTAGGGTACGAGCAGTACTTC.

This clonotype was seen only once. This may be a read error: a much more frequent sequence differs by one nucleotide. V usage is TRBV5-5 and J usage is TRBJ2-2; D might be TRBD1 (6 bases). Per the germline V gene, CDR1 is SGHKS and CDR2 is YYEKEE (reference sequence). The germline V and J ends were trimmed by 2 bases and 9 bases, with 17 bases remaining between them. CDR3 size: 15 residues. CDR3 nucleotides: TGTGCCAGCAGCTTCAAACAGGGTGGGACCCGGGAGCTGTTTTTT. Translated, it gives CASSFKQGGTRELFF.

CDR3 amino acids: CASSDPRQGLRETQYF. The CDR3 DNA is TGCGCCAGCAGCGACCCGCGACAGGGATTAAGGGAGACCCAGTACTTC. The chain employs TRBV5-1 and TRBJ2-5; 7 bases are shared with TRBD1. This CDR3 is built from 16 residues. CDR1 is SGHRS and CDR2 is YFSETQ in the germline V gene. The V segment lost 4 bases and the J segment 5 bases; nucleotides outside the gene matches: 14.

The V and J genes are TRBV7-3 and TRBJ2-7, with D perhaps matching TRBD1 (6 bases). Trimming shortened V by 11 bases and J by 1 base, and 12 bases separated the two germline ends. CDR1 is SGHTA and CDR2 is FQGTGA in the germline V gene. The CDR3 has 12 residues. The CDR3: CAWIRGSYEQYF. The CDR3 DNA sequence: TGTGCCTGGATTAGGGGGTCCTACGAGCAGTACTTC.

This clonotype was picked up many times. This chain uses TRBV29-1 with TRBJ1-3; D is ambiguous. V was pared by 5 bases and J by 0 bases, with 11 bases between. The germline V gene encodes CDR1 SQVTM and CDR2 ANQGSEA. The CDR3 is 14 residues long. The CDR3 DNA reads as TGCAGCGTTTCCGGACGGGGCTCTGGAAACACCATATATTTT. It is translated as CSVSGRGSGNTIYF. Supplemented by reference TRBV29-1 and TRBJ1-3, the full variable domain reads SAVISQKPSRDICQRGTSLTIQCQVDSQVTMMFWYRQQPGQSLTLIATANQGSEATYESGFVIDKFPISRPNLTFSTLTVSNMSPEDSSIYLCSVSGRGSGNTIYFGEGSWLTVV.

The sample holds one count of this clonotype. A much larger clone differs by one base, so this may be a read error. The chain couples TRBV7-9 to TRBJ1-1; D unclear. CDR3 length equals 12 residues. Trimming pared 4 bases from V and 3 bases from J, leaving 6 bases between. Germline V gene data show CDR1 as SEHNR and CDR2 as FQNEAQ (reference sequence). The chain's CDR3 is CASSSKDTEAFF. The CDR3 DNA is TGTGCCAGCAGCTCAAAGGACACTGAAGCTTTCTTT.

This chain uses TRBV10-3 with TRBJ2-5, with 7 nucleotides matching TRBD2. The J segment lost 0 bases and the V segment lost 0 bases, leaving 10 bases of the junction unmatched. The CDR3 consists of 18 residues. Germline V gene lookup returns CDR1 ENHRY and CDR2 SYGVKD. CDR3 in amino acids: CAISESSGDASHQETQYF. CDR3 nucleotides: TGTGCCATCAGTGAGTCAAGCGGGGACGCCAGTCACCAAGAGACCCAGTACTTC.

V is TRBV2 and J is TRBJ2-1; the D is unclear. Between the trimmed V and J ends, which lost 8 bases and 1 base, there was a span of 15 bases. The CDR3 runs to 15 residues. Germline CDR1 and CDR2: SNHLY and FYNNEI. DNA of the CDR3: TGTGCCAGCGTTTTGGAGCAAAGGTCCTACAATGAGCAGTTCTTC. Protein product: CASVLEQRSYNEQFF.

The chain combines TRBV29-1 with TRBJ2-1; 8 positions agree with TRBD2. The V gene's germline CDR1 is SQVTM and CDR2 ANQGSEA. The trim removed 5 bases at V and 7 bases at J, leaving 7 bases unmatched. The CDR3 spans 13 residues. The CDR3 sequence: CSVMGLDENEQFF. Here the CDR3 DNA reads TGCAGCGTTATGGGACTAGATGAGAATGAGCAGTTCTTC.

The chain links TRBV19 to TRBJ2-5, with 7 bases lining up with TRBD1. V shed 5 bases, J shed 4 bases, and the junction held 13 bases outside the gene matches. This CDR3 has 16 amino acids. Germline CDR1 LNHDA, CDR2 SQIVND (reference sequence). CDR3 nucleotide sequence: TGTGCCAGTAGTGATCCCGCTACAGGGGTGAGAGAGACCCAGTACTTC. This gives the protein CASSDPATGVRETQYF.

In the case of this clonotype: Germline is not matched at one junction end, which may reflect a read error. V and J are TRBV10-3 and TRBJ2-7; no reliable D call. Per the germline V gene, CDR1 is ENHRY and CDR2 is SYGVKD. The CDR3 contains 14 residues. This CDR3 reads CASSSENGGYEQYF. CDR3 DNA: TGTGCCAGCAGTTCGGAGAACGGCGGTTACGAGCAGTACTTC.

Details on this clonotype: This may stem from a read error, because a much larger clone lies one nucleotide away. The chain couples TRBV20-1 to TRBJ1-4; 10 nucleotides line up with TRBD1. The germline V gene encodes CDR1 DFQATT and CDR2 SNEGSKA (reference sequence). The CDR3 runs 15 residues. The CDR3 region is CSARGQGTTNEILFF. Written as DNA, the CDR3 is TGCAGTGCTCGGGGACAGGGGACAACTAATGAAATACTGTTTTTT.

This chain uses TRBV29-1 with TRBJ1-2; D possibly corresponds to TRBD1 (5 bases). This CDR3 comprises 14 residues. CDR1 and CDR2 (germline): SQVTM, ANQGSEA. V lost 8 bases and J lost 8, with 24 bases in between. The chain's CDR3 is CSLDGARRVEGYTF. The CDR3 nucleotides are TGCAGCTTGGACGGGGCAAGGCGAGTGGAGGGCTACACCTTC.

As regards this clonotype: A junction boundary mismatches the germline segment, possibly from a read error. J is TRBJ1-2 and V is TRBV20-1; unclear D gene. Germline CDR1 and CDR2: DFQATT and SNEGSKA (reference sequence). CDR3 length equals 12 residues. Here the CDR3 DNA reads TGCAGTGCTAGCACCCCCAACTATGGCCACACCTTC. Protein: CSASTPNYGHTF.

Of note for this clonotype: The junction departs from germline at one end; a sequencing error may be responsible. V and J are TRBV12-3 or TRBV12-4 and TRBJ1-6; D is unclear. The CDR3 has 12 residues. DNA for the CDR3: TGTTCCAGCAGTTTGGGCCATTCACCCCTCCACTTT. Its protein is CSSSLGHSPLHF.

This clonotype was detected ten times or more. V usage is TRBV5-4 and J usage is TRBJ2-5, with a tentative D call TRBD1 (6 bases). Germline V gives CDR1 SGHNT, CDR2 YYREEE (reference sequence). CDR3 length: 15 amino acids. The V end was cut by 5 bases, the J end by 2 bases, with 16 bases between. This CDR3 is CASSRRGVVQETQYF. CDR3 nucleotide sequence: TGTGCCAGCAGTCGCAGGGGCGTTGTACAAGAGACCCAGTACTTC. The full variable domain, in which reference TRBV5-4 and TRBJ2-5 provide the parts outside the CDR3, is ETGVTQSPTHLIKTRGQQVTLRCSSQSGHNTVSWYQQALGQGPQFIFQYYREEENGRGNFPPRFSGLQFPNYSSELNVNALELDDSALYLCASSRRGVVQETQYFGPGTRLLVL.

V gene TRBV12-3 or TRBV12-4 combines with J gene TRBJ2-5; 12 nucleotides match TRBD2. The length of the CDR3 is 15 residues. V was clipped by 6 bases and J by 4 bases; unmatched bases: 6. The CDR3 sequence: CASSSRTSGTETQYF. As DNA, the CDR3 is TGTGCCAGCAGCTCCAGGACTAGCGGGACAGAGACCCAGTACTTC.

The chain recombines TRBV7-2 with TRBJ2-5; perhaps TRBD1 as D (6 bases). This CDR3 contains 18 residues. Germline V gives CDR1 SGHTA, CDR2 FQGNSA. The V gene lost 5 bases and the J gene lost 5 bases, with 27 bases spanning the gap. The CDR3 loop is CASSLETGAALTPETQYF. DNA for the CDR3: TGTGCCAGCAGCCTCGAGACAGGTGCAGCTCTTACTCCTGAGACCCAGTACTTC.

The chain has TRBV10-3 and TRBJ1-3; D not resolved. V was shortened by 10 bases and J by 4 bases, with 17 bases between the two germline ends. From germline, CDR1 is ENHRY and CDR2 SYGVKD. The CDR3 runs 14 residues. The DNA of the CDR3 is TGTGCCAGCAGGTCCGAGGTTGGCGGAAACACCATATATTTT. It is translated as CASRSEVGGNTIYF.

This clonotype was seen once. A much larger clone differs by one base, so this may be a read error. The chain links TRBV5-1 to TRBJ1-4; TRBD1 might be the D (6 bases). CDR1 is SGHRS and CDR2 is YFSETQ in the germline V gene. The CDR3 spans 15 residues. CDR3 amino acids: CANSPVMGGVEKLFF. CDR3 nucleotides: TGCGCCAACAGCCCGGTGATGGGGGGCGTCGAAAAACTGTTTTTT.

This clonotype was detected a few times. The chain recombines TRBV5-1 with TRBJ2-7; possible D gene TRBD2, 6 bases. V dropped 1 base and J dropped 5 bases, with 10 bases sitting between them. The germline CDR1 and CDR2 sequences are SGHRS and YFSETQ. The CDR3 extends over 13 amino acids. The CDR3 loop reads CASSLHPGDEQYF. The CDR3 DNA reads TGCGCCAGCAGCTTGCATCCGGGGGACGAGCAGTACTTC.

The chain links TRBV19 to TRBJ2-6, with D possibly TRBD1 on 6 matching bases. Trimming removed 5 bases from V and 4 bases from J, with 18 bases in between. This CDR3 is 17 amino acids long. Germline values: CDR1 LNHDA, CDR2 SQIVND (reference sequence). CDR3 sequence: CASSERKAGDGANVLTF. CDR3 DNA sequence: TGTGCCAGTAGTGAACGGAAAGCAGGGGACGGGGCCAACGTCCTGACTTTC. The variable domain in full, completed from reference TRBV19 and TRBJ2-6, reads DGGITQSPKYLFRKEGQNVTLSCEQNLNHDAMYWYRQDPGQGLRLIYYSQIVNDFQKGDIAEGYSVSREKKESFPLTVTSAQKNPTAFYLCASSERKAGDGANVLTFGAGSRLTVL.

This clonotype was recorded a few times. The chain recombines TRBV7-9 with TRBJ2-7; 10 bases are shared with TRBD1. This CDR3 contains 14 residues. V was clipped by 5 bases and J by 2 bases; unmatched bases: 3. Germline CDR1 and CDR2: SEHNR and FQNEAQ (reference sequence). Written as DNA, the CDR3 is TGTGCCAGCAGCCCCGACAGGGGGCCCTACGAGCAGTACTTC. Residues: CASSPDRGPYEQYF.

This sequence joins TRBV25-1 and TRBJ1-6; D perhaps matches TRBD1 (6 bases). CDR3 length: 14 residues. Per the germline V gene, CDR1 is MGHDK and CDR2 is SYGVNS. V dropped 6 bases and J dropped 9 bases, with 15 bases sitting between them. CDR3 amino acids: CASRIGGATSPLHF. DNA for the CDR3: TGTGCCAGCAGGATCGGGGGGGCGACTTCACCCCTCCACTTT.